This TCR beta chain was retrieved from a study of T cells in Graves' hyperthyroidism and ophthalmopathy. This CDR3 contains 15 residues. The V segment lost 4 bases and the J segment 2 bases; nucleotides outside the gene matches: 4. CDR1 is KGHDR, CDR2 SFDVKD, per germline. TCR beta CDR3 region amplification was performed from RNA transcripts. First-round RT-PCR targeting the TCR CDR3 was performed with the HTBI primer set. TCRdb passed the multiplex PCR reads through MiXCR, listing each CDR3 protein once. The sample lists around 600,000 distinct CDR3 sequences, 16% occurring once. With duration under 3 months, ophthalmopathy was active: Clinical Activity Score at least 3, NOSPECS at least 4. The study, taken as a whole, reports: Blood held most thyroid clonotypes expanded above 0.001 frequency.

In its sample, this clonotype was seen many times. Its antigen is not identified. Sequencing was done on a sample of blood. The V gene is TRBV24-1, the J gene TRBJ2-7, with 10 bases matching TRBD1. This clonotype originated in a woman between 40 and 55 years old with Graves' ophthalmopathy. CDR3 DNA: TGTGCCACCAGTGAACGGACAGGGGGGGCCTACGAGCAGTACTTC. Amino acid sequence: CATSERTGGAYEQYF.